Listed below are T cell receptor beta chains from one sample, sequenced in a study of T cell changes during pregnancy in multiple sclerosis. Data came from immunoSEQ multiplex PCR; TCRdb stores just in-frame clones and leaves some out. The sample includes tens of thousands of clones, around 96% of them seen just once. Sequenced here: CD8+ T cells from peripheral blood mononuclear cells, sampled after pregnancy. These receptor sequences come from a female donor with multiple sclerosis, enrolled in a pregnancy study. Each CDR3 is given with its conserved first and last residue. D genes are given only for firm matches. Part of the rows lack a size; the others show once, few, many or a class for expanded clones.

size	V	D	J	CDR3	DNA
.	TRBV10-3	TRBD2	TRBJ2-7	CAISDPTGASGTYEQYF	TGTGCCATCAGTGACCCCACGGGGGCTAGCGGGACCTACGAGCAGTACTTC
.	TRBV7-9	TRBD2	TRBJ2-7	CASSPGSGGYEQYF	TGTGCCAGCAGCCCCGGAAGCGGGGGCTACGAGCAGTACTTC
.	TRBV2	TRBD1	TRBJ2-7	CASSDPGQAPYEQYF	TGTGCCAGCAGTGACCCGGGACAGGCTCCCTACGAGCAGTACTTC
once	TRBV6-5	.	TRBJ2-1	CASSYGGAYNEQFF	TGTGCCAGCAGTTACGGCGGGGCGTACAATGAGCAGTTCTTC
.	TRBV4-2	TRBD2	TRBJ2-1	CASSQLLSGDSYNEQFF	TGTGCCAGCAGCCAACTCCTTAGCGGGGACTCCTACAATGAGCAGTTCTTC
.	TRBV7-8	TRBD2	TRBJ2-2	CASSSEPTPGLAGGLNTGELFF	TGTGCCAGCAGCTCCGAGCCAACTCCGGGACTAGCGGGAGGCCTCAACACCGGGGAGCTGTTTTTT
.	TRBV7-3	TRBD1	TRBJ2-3	CASSLGTASTDTQYF	TGTGCCAGCAGCTTAGGGACAGCTAGCACAGATACGCAGTATTTT
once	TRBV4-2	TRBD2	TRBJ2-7	CASSQAGLEYEQYF	TGTGCCAGCAGCCAAGCGGGACTAGAGTACGAGCAGTACTTC
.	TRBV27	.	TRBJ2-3	CASSLVVTDTQYF	TGTGCCAGCAGTTTGGTAGTGACAGATACGCAGTATTTT
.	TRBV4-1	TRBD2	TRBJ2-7	CASSLGTSAHYEQYF	TGCGCCAGCAGCCTTGGGACTAGCGCACACTACGAGCAGTACTTC
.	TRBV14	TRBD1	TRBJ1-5	CASSQDRVRQPQHF	TGTGCCAGCAGCCAGGACAGGGTGAGGCAGCCCCAGCATTTT
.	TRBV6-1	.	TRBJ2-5	CASSEVRVQETQYF	TGTGCCAGCAGTGAAGTGCGTGTCCAAGAGACCCAGTACTTC
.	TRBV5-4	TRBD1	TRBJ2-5	CASSLGGTEEETQYF	TGTGCCAGCAGCTTGGGAGGGACAGAAGAAGAGACCCAGTACTTC
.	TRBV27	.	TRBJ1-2	CASKQGSGYTF	TGTGCCAGCAAACAGGGAAGCGGCTACACCTTC
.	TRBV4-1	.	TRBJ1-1	CASSQEAGVVEAFF	TGCGCCAGCAGCCAAGAAGCAGGGGTGGTTGAAGCTTTCTTT
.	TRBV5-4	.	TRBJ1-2	CASSLTGSDGYTF	TGTGCCAGCAGCTTGACAGGGAGCGATGGCTACACCTTC
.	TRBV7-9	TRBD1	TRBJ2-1	CASSFVVGQGNEQFF	TGTGCCAGCAGCTTTGTGGTGGGACAGGGCAATGAGCAGTTCTTC
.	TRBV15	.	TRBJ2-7	CATSRGVGDYEQYF	TGTGCCACCAGCCGTGGGGTAGGGGACTACGAGCAGTACTTC
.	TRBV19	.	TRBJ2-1	CASSMGRGGVYNEQFF	TGTGCCAGTAGTATGGGGAGAGGAGGGGTTTACAATGAGCAGTTCTTC
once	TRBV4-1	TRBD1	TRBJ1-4	CASSQQQGSNEKLFF	TGCGCCAGCAGCCAACAACAGGGGTCTAATGAAAAACTGTTTTTT
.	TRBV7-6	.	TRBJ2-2	CASSFAGELFF	TGTGCCAGCAGCTTCGCCGGGGAGCTGTTTTTT
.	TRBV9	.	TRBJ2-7	CASSGLGEQYF	TGTGCCAGCAGCGGACTAGGCGAGCAGTACTTC
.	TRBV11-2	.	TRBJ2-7	CASSFGQGLYYEQYF	TGTGCCAGCAGCTTCGGGCAGGGCTTATACTACGAGCAGTACTTC
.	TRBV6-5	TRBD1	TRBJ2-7	CASINTGTGTYEQYF	TGTGCCAGCATTAACACCGGGACAGGGACCTACGAGCAGTACTTC
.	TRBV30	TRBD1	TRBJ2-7	CAWDGGGTGDLYEQYF	TGTGCCTGGGATGGGGGGGGGACAGGGGATCTCTACGAGCAGTACTTC
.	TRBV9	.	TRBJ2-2	CASSVGQGDGELFF	TGTGCCAGCAGCGTAGGCCAGGGCGACGGGGAGCTGTTTTTT
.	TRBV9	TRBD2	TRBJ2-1	CASSVRVAGLYNEQFF	TGTGCCAGCAGTGTCCGGGTAGCGGGACTCTACAATGAGCAGTTCTTC
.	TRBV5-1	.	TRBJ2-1	CASSLKLGSTAYNEQFF	TGCGCCAGCAGCTTGAAGCTGGGCTCTACCGCCTACAATGAGCAGTTCTTC